Listed here are 5 T cell receptor beta chains from one sample, sequenced in a study of T cells after yellow fever vaccination. Via MiXCR, TCRdb re-called the 5' RACE reads, giving one row per CDR3 protein. The sample includes about 340,000 distinct CDR3 sequences, roughly 4% seen only once; the top ten take approximately 24%. Here the sequenced sample was PBMCs, taken 5 days after the yellow fever booster vaccination. The receptors come from a man aged 18 to 30 who received the YFV17D yellow fever vaccine.

This clonotype was recorded at least ten times. The V call is TRBV18, the J call TRBJ2-3; D not resolved. Trimming pared 5 bases from V and 5 bases from J, leaving 17 bases between. Germline loops: CDR1 KGHSH, CDR2 LQKENI. There are 15 residues in the CDR3. This CDR3 is CASSLLTVILDTQYF. CDR3 in DNA: TGTGCCAGCTCATTACTGACGGTAATTCTAGATACGCAGTATTTT. Drawing the rest from reference TRBV18 and TRBJ2-3, the complete variable domain is NAGVMQNPRHLVRRRGQEARLRCSPMKGHSHVYWYRQLPEEGLKFMVYLQKENIIDESGMPKERFSAEFPKEGPSILRIQQVVRGDSAAYFCASSLLTVILDTQYFGPGTRLTVL.

The sample holds many counts of this clonotype. The V gene is TRBV18, the J gene TRBJ1-2; D gene uncertain. The CDR3 has 14 residues. Looked up from germline, CDR1 is KGHSH and CDR2 is LQKENI. V was shortened by 1 base and J by 6 bases, with 12 bases between the two germline ends. As DNA, the CDR3 is TGTGCCAGCTCACCACAAAGAGACGGCCATGGCTACACCTTC. Encoded protein: CASSPQRDGHGYTF.

This clonotype was observed a few times. This chain links TRBV20-1 with TRBJ2-7; no definite D call. CDR1 is DFQATT, CDR2 SNEGSKA, per germline (reference sequence). With 3 bases removed from V and 3 bases from J, the gap between germline ends came to 12 bases. The CDR3 length is 13 residues. CDR3 in DNA: TGCAGTGCTAGGTCGCCCGACAACTACGAGCAGTACTTC. It translates to CSARSPDNYEQYF.

This clonotype has a handful of counts. The rearrangement joins TRBV12-3 or TRBV12-4 to TRBJ1-5; tentatively, D is TRBD1 (5 bases). With 7 bases removed from V and 2 bases from J, the gap between germline ends came to 15 bases. The CDR3 has 15 amino acids. CDR3 amino acids: CASTPGPRGNQPQHF. As DNA, the CDR3 is TGTGCCAGCACCCCGGGGCCTCGGGGCAATCAGCCCCAGCATTTT.

This chain joins TRBV7-2 and TRBJ2-1; either TRBD1 or TRBD2 may supply D (5 bases each). The length of the CDR3 is 15 residues. V lost 4 bases, J lost 4 bases, and 14 bases lay in between. Germline V lookup: CDR1 SGHTA, CDR2 FQGNSA. The CDR3 DNA follows: TGTGCCAGCAGCTCTTTATCCGGGGCTTACAATGAGCAGTTCTTC. Its translation is CASSSLSGAYNEQFF.